The 16 T cell receptor beta chains listed next were all sequenced from one sample in a study of OX40 agonist ivuxolimab in advanced cancers. Libraries were prepared by immunoSEQ multiplex PCR; TCRdb keeps only in-frame clonotypes and omits some of them. The data hold about 110,000 clones, with 90% observed a single time. The source was CD4+ or CD8+ T cells sorted from blood, collected in a trial of the OX40 agonist ivuxolimab. The receptors were sampled from an adult with an advanced solid tumor such as melanoma, head and neck, liver or kidney cancer.

The chain uses TRBV28 and TRBJ1-2; D gene uncertain. The CDR3 covers 13 residues. V dropped 7 bases and J dropped 4 bases, with 13 bases sitting between them. Germline V gives CDR1 MDHEN, CDR2 SYDVKM. The CDR3 spells CASTSPGSYGYTF. CDR3 nucleotides: TGTGCCAGCACCTCTCCGGGGTCCTATGGCTACACCTTC.

This chain uses TRBV6-5 with TRBJ1-2, with D unresolved. Germline CDR1 reads MNHEY; CDR2 reads SVGAGI. Trimming took off 0 bases at V and 4 bases at J, with 12 bases between the two ends. CDR3 length equals 15 residues. In DNA form, the CDR3 reads TGTGCCAGCAGTTACTCCTTTAGACAATCCTATGGCTACACCTTC. This codes for CASSYSFRQSYGYTF.

This CDR3 reads CASSLPGADTQYF. CDR3 DNA: TGTGCCAGCAGCTTACCGGGGGCAGATACGCAGTATTTT. The chain combines TRBV7-9 with TRBJ2-3; D is perhaps TRBD2 (6 bases). This CDR3 spans 13 amino acids. Germline V gives CDR1 SEHNR, CDR2 FQNEAQ (reference sequence). The germline V and J ends were trimmed by 2 bases and 4 bases, with 7 bases remaining between them.

The rearrangement joins TRBV4-1 to TRBJ2-7, with D tentatively TRBD1 (6 bases). CDR3 size: 13 residues. V lost 6 bases to trimming and J lost 4 bases, with 13 bases between them. Germline V gives CDR1 MGHRA, CDR2 YSYEKL. The CDR3 is CASSQKQGYEQYF. The DNA for the CDR3 is TGCGCCAGCAGTCAAAAACAGGGATACGAGCAGTACTTC.

This chain links TRBV11-2 with TRBJ2-5; tentatively, D is TRBD2 (7 bases). Germline-derived CDR1 and CDR2 are SGHAT and FQNNGV. The CDR3 sequence is 13 residues long. V lost 5 bases and J 7 bases, leaving 14 bases between the germline ends. CDR3: CASSQKGEGTQYF. CDR3 nucleotide sequence: TGTGCCAGCAGCCAGAAGGGGGAGGGGACCCAGTACTTC.

The CDR3 here is CASSPGQIKSYTF. The CDR3 region has the DNA TGTGCCAGTAGCCCGGGACAGATAAAGAGCTACACCTTC. The chain couples TRBV19 to TRBJ1-2; 7 positions agree with TRBD1. The CDR3 length is 13 residues. Germline V gives CDR1 LNHDA, CDR2 SQIVND (reference sequence). Trimming at V came to 6 bases and at J to 9 bases, leaving 10 bases not matched to a gene.

This chain joins TRBV5-6 and TRBJ1-1, with D perhaps matching TRBD1 (5 bases). The CDR3 runs to 14 residues. Trimming cost V 6 bases and J 3 bases, with 15 bases left between them. Per the germline V gene, CDR1 is SGHDT and CDR2 is YYEEEE. The CDR3 DNA follows: TGTGCCAGCACCTTCGGGGCTCAGGACACTGAAGCTTTCTTT. It codes for CASTFGAQDTEAFF.

Regarding this clone: One end of the junction is discordant with germline, which a read error may explain. The rearrangement links TRBV29-1 to TRBJ2-5, with 7 bases matching TRBD1. In germline, CDR1 is SQVTM, CDR2 ANQGSEA. This CDR3 has 16 residues. In nucleotides, the CDR3 is TGCAGCGCTGAAGCGTCGGAAAGGGGGCTTCGGGAGACCCAGTACTTC. This translates into CSAEASERGLRETQYF.

CDR3 amino acids: CASSQERGRGNEQFF. CDR3 in DNA: TGCGCCAGCAGCCAGGAGCGGGGCCGGGGGAATGAGCAGTTCTTC. The chain employs TRBV4-1 and TRBJ2-1; the match to TRBD2 covers 7 bases. This CDR3 spans 15 amino acids. CDR1 is MGHRA, CDR2 YSYEKL, per germline. Unmatched junction bases numbered 9, after V lost 3 bases and J lost 7 bases.

The V gene is TRBV7-2, the J gene TRBJ2-3; 15 bases align to TRBD2. This CDR3 spans 17 amino acids. Trimming cost V 5 bases and J 5 bases; bases outside gene matches: 8. The germline gives CDR1 SGHTA, CDR2 FQGNSA. CDR3 loop: CASSPGLAGGAVDTQYF. CDR3 in DNA: TGTGCCAGCAGCCCAGGACTAGCGGGGGGGGCTGTAGATACGCAGTATTTT.

This chain uses TRBV28 with TRBJ1-2; D might be TRBD1 (5 bases). CDR3 length equals 13 residues. The V end lost 6 bases, the J end lost 7 bases, and 15 bases lay between the germline ends. Germline V gene lookup returns CDR1 MDHEN and CDR2 SYDVKM. The CDR3: CASRPGGDVGYTF. CDR3 nucleotide sequence: TGTGCCAGCAGGCCGGGGGGGGATGTTGGCTACACCTTC.

In DNA form, the CDR3 reads TGTGCCAGCAGCGTAGGGGGACAGGGGGCACCCTCTGGAAACACCATATATTTT. This codes for CASSVGGQGAPSGNTIYF. J is TRBJ1-3 and V is TRBV9; 12 bases map to TRBD1. Germline V gene sequence: CDR1 SGDLS, CDR2 YYNGEE. The CDR3 loop spans 18 amino acids. The junction had 4 bases not matched to a gene; V was cut back by 0 bases and J by 0 bases.

The chain recombines TRBV28 with TRBJ2-2; D perhaps matches TRBD1 (6 bases). There are 14 residues in the CDR3. V gave up 5 bases and J gave up 3 bases, with 10 bases separating them. CDR1 and CDR2 from the germline V gene are MDHEN and SYDVKM. The CDR3 is CASSPGHYTGELFF. CDR3 nucleotide sequence: TGTGCCAGCAGTCCGGGACATTACACCGGGGAGCTGTTTTTT.

The V and J genes are TRBV30 and TRBJ2-1; 10 bases fit TRBD1. The germline V gene encodes CDR1 GTSNPN and CDR2 SVGIG (reference sequence). CDR3 length equals 15 residues. Trimming cost V 2 bases and J 6 bases; bases outside gene matches: 7. CDR3 sequence: CAWSRWGQGSNEQFF. As DNA, the CDR3 is TGTGCCTGGAGTAGGTGGGGACAGGGGAGCAATGAGCAGTTCTTC.

CDR3 sequence reads: CASRRNRENYGYTF. The CDR3 DNA is TGTGCCAGCAGACGTAACAGGGAGAACTATGGCTACACCTTC. V and J are TRBV6-9 and TRBJ1-2, with D tentatively TRBD1 (6 bases). Trimming took off 6 bases at V and 2 bases at J, with 13 bases between the two ends. Germline CDR1 reads MNHGY; CDR2 reads SVAAGI. The length of the CDR3 is 14 residues.

The rearrangement uses TRBV6-5 and TRBJ2-7; 8 bases fit TRBD1. The ends lost 11 bases at V and 6 bases at J; junction bases unmatched: 6. Germline V gene sequence: CDR1 MNHEY, CDR2 SVGAGI. The CDR3 is 11 residues long. Here the CDR3 reads CAADRVGEQYF. CDR3 nucleotides: TGTGCCGCGGACAGGGTGGGCGAGCAGTACTTC.